These T cell receptor beta chains were read from a single sample in a study of blood T cell repertoires in COVID-19. Using immunoSEQ multiplex PCR, the repertoire was profiled, and TCRdb retains in-frame clones only, with some absent. The table records around 320,000 clones, 89% of them present only once. Input material: PBMCs or T cells enriched from blood (not recorded which). All receptors derive from a woman aged 50 to 65 who had been exposed to COVID-19. Both conserved end residues are part of each CDR3. A D gene is named only where the DNA matches it firmly.

V,D,J,CDR3,DNA
TRBV11-2,-,TRBJ1-3,CASSFNSGNTIYF,TGTGCCAGCAGCTTTAACTCTGGAAACACCATATATTTT
TRBV11-3,TRBD1,TRBJ1-3,CASSLTGDSGNTIYF,TGTGCCAGCAGCCTTACAGGGGACTCTGGAAACACCATATATTTT
TRBV6-1,-,TRBJ1-5,CASSEEGERGWPQHF,TGTGCCAGCAGTGAAGAGGGTGAACGGGGGTGGCCCCAGCATTTT
TRBV19,TRBD1,TRBJ1-2,CASSDPGGQAGGYTF,TGTGCCAGTAGTGACCCCGGAGGACAGGCGGGCGGCTACACCTTC
TRBV6-4,-,TRBJ1-2,CASSETGNYGYTF,TGTGCCAGCAGTGAAACAGGGAACTATGGCTACACCTTC
TRBV5-1,TRBD2,TRBJ2-7,CASRPRLAVPYEQYF,TGCGCCAGCAGACCCCGACTAGCGGTGCCCTACGAGCAGTACTTC
TRBV18,-,TRBJ2-7,CASSPGGGSFYEQYF,TGTGCCAGCTCACCGGGTGGCGGGTCCTTTTACGAGCAGTACTTC
TRBV5-6,-,TRBJ1-6,CASSRRQVNSPLHF,TGTGCCAGCAGCAGAAGACAGGTTAATTCACCCCTCCACTTT
TRBV3-1/TRBV3-2,TRBD1,TRBJ2-7,CASSQDLFGTGFFEQYF,TGTGCCAGCAGCCAAGATTTATTCGGGACAGGGTTTTTCGAGCAGTACTTC
TRBV3-1/TRBV3-2,-,TRBJ1-5,CASSQGGRVGAQPQHF,TGTGCCAGCAGCCAAGGGGGCAGGGTGGGGGCTCAGCCCCAGCATTTT
TRBV25-1,-,TRBJ2-7,CASSAPSFKGYEQYF,TGTGCCAGCAGTGCCCCTAGCTTCAAAGGCTACGAGCAGTACTTC